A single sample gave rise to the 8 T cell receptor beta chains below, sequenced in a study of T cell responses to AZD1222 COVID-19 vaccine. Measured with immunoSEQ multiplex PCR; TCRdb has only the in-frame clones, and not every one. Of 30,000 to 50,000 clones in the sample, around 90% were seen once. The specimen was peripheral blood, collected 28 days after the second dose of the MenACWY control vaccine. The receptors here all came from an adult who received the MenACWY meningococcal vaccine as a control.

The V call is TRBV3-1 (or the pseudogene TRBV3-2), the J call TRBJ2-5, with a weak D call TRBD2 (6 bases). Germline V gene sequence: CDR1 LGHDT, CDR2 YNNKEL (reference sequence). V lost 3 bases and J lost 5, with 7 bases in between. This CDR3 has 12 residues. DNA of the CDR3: TGTGCCAGCAGCCAGGCGGGGGAGACCCAGTACTTC. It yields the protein CASSQAGETQYF.

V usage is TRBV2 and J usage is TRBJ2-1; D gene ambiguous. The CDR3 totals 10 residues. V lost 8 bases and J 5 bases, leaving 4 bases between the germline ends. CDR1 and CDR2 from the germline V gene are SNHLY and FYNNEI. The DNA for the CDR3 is TGTGCCAGCCGAAACAATGAGCAGTTCTTC. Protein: CASRNNEQFF.

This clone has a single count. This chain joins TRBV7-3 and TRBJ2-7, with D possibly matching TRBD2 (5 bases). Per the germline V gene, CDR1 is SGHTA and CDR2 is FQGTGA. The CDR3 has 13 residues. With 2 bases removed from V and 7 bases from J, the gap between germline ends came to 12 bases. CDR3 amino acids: CASSLVGGGEQYF. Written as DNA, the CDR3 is TGTGCCAGCAGCTTAGTCGGCGGAGGAGAGCAGTACTTC.

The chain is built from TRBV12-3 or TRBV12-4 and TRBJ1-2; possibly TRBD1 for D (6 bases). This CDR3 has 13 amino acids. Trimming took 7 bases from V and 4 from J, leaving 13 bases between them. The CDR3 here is CASTLTGLYGYTF. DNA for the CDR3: TGTGCCAGCACTCTGACAGGACTCTATGGCTACACCTTC.

CDR3 sequence (DNA): TGTGCCAGCAGTCCTCCGGCAGCGGAGACCCAGTACTTC. It specifies CASSPPAAETQYF. This chain uses TRBV28 with TRBJ2-5; D unclear. This CDR3 contains 13 residues. V was clipped by 5 bases and J by 5 bases, with 12 bases between them. Germline V lookup: CDR1 MDHEN, CDR2 SYDVKM.

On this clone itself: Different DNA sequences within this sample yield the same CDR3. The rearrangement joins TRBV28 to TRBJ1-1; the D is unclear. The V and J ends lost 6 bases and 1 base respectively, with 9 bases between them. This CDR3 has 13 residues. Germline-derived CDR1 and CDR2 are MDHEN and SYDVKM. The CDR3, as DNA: TGTGCCAGCAGGGAAGGACGGAACACTGAAGCTTTCTTT. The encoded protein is CASREGRNTEAFF.

This chain's CDR3 is CASTPTGISSYEQYF. The CDR3, as DNA: TGTGCCAGCACCCCTACAGGGATCTCCTCCTACGAGCAGTACTTC. J is TRBJ2-7 and V is TRBV6-5; perhaps TRBD1 as D (6 bases). The germline V gene encodes CDR1 MNHEY and CDR2 SVGAGI. The CDR3 runs to 15 residues. V shed 7 bases and J shed 0 bases, with 16 bases lying between them.

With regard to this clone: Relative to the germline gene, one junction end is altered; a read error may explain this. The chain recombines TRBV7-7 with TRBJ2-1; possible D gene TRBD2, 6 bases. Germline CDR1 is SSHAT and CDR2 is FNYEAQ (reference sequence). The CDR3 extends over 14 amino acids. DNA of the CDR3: TGTGCTAGCAGCCCCGGGACTTACTACAATGAGCAGTTCTTC. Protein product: CASSPGTYYNEQFF.